The 26 T cell receptor beta chains below were found in one sample sequenced in a study of shared clonotypes between healthy human individuals. Sequenced by immunoSEQ multiplex PCR; TCRdb stores in-frame clones only, minus some. The sample lists approximately 440,000 clones; approximately 80% were seen once. What was sequenced was PBMCs. Receptor source: a woman aged 40 to 55 in good health. Some clones in this sample may be carry-over from other donors' samples.

The chain joins TRBV27 to TRBJ2-7; D gene ambiguous. CDR1 is MNHEY, CDR2 SMNVEV, per germline (reference sequence). The CDR3 has 13 amino acids. With 7 bases removed from V and 2 bases from J, the gap between germline ends came to 12 bases. CDR3: CASTRQIAYEQYF. CDR3 DNA sequence: TGTGCCAGCACTCGTCAGATAGCCTACGAGCAGTACTTC.

A single count supports this clone. It is likely a read error: a sequence one base away is far more abundant. The CDR3 is CASSPLESSYGYTF. For the CDR3, the DNA is TGTGCCAGCAGCCCGTTGGAATCCAGTTATGGCTACACCTTC. The V gene is TRBV5-4, the J gene TRBJ1-2; no reliable D call. V was shortened by 4 bases and J by 5 bases, with 15 bases between the two germline ends. Germline V lookup: CDR1 SGHNT, CDR2 YYREEE (reference sequence). The CDR3 is 14 amino acids.

The chain joins TRBV4-1 to TRBJ2-7, with no clear D. The germline V gene encodes CDR1 MGHRA and CDR2 YSYEKL. CDR3 length: 14 residues. Trimming stripped 1 base from V and 4 bases from J, with 11 bases between. CDR3 sequence reads: CASSQGYVTYEQYF. The CDR3 nucleotides are TGCGCCAGCAGCCAAGGGTATGTAACTTACGAGCAGTACTTC.

The chain links TRBV27 to TRBJ2-7; D is uncertain. In germline, CDR1 is MNHEY, CDR2 SMNVEV (reference sequence). The length of the CDR3 is 16 residues. V lost 5 bases to trimming and J lost 3 bases, with 20 bases between them. The CDR3 reads CASSVLSQFPFYEQYF. As DNA, the CDR3 is TGTGCCAGCAGTGTCTTGTCCCAATTCCCATTCTACGAGCAGTACTTC.

The J gene is TRBJ1-5, the V gene TRBV7-8, with 10 bases lining up with TRBD1. Germline V gene sequence: CDR1 SGHVS, CDR2 FQNEAQ. The CDR3 consists of 16 residues. With 5 bases clipped from V and 6 bases from J, the junction kept 10 bases outside the gene matches. CDR3 region: CASSPTRQGALQPQHF. The CDR3 nucleotides are TGTGCCAGCAGCCCTACGCGACAGGGGGCACTTCAGCCCCAGCATTTT. Supplemented by reference TRBV7-8 and TRBJ1-5, the full variable domain reads GAGVSQSPRYKVAKRGQDVALRCDPISGHVSLFWYQQALGQGPEFLTYFQNEAQLDKSGLPSDRFFAERPEGSVSTLKIQRTQQEDSAVYLCASSPTRQGALQPQHFGDGTRLSIL.

The chain carries TRBV5-5 and TRBJ2-2; a weak D match, TRBD2 (6 bases). CDR1 and CDR2 from the germline V gene are SGHKS and YYEKEE (reference sequence). The CDR3 has 15 amino acids. Trimming stripped 6 bases from V and 2 bases from J, with 14 bases between. The CDR3 coding sequence is TGTGCCAGCACCCCGGGACTCACAAACACCGGGGAGCTGTTTTTT. This gives the protein CASTPGLTNTGELFF.

With respect to this clone: Only one base separates this from a far larger clonotype, so it likely reflects a read error. This likely comes from a read error, as the CDR3 has no conserved phenylalanine or tryptophan at its end. The chain joins TRBV4-1 to TRBJ2-3; 7 bases map to TRBD2. Germline CDR1 reads MGHRA; CDR2 reads YSYEKL. With 2 bases clipped from V and 3 bases from J, the junction kept 8 bases outside the gene matches. This CDR3 region has 16 residues. CDR3 in DNA: TGCGCCAGCAGCCAACGCGTGGGAGGGAAGACAGATACGCAGTATCTT. This translates into CASSQRVGGKTDTQYL.

The J gene is TRBJ2-1, the V gene TRBV7-3; D gene unclear. Germline CDR1 reads SGHTA; CDR2 reads FQGTGA. The CDR3 is made up of 16 amino acids. The V and J ends lost 3 bases and 9 bases respectively, with 21 bases between them. As DNA, the CDR3 is TGTGCCAGCAGCTTTTCCACTGGCTGGGCGGACGGTGAGCAGTTCTTC. Translation: CASSFSTGWADGEQFF.

The genes are TRBV7-2 and TRBJ1-2; the D gene is possibly TRBD1 (6 bases). This CDR3 spans 12 amino acids. V dropped 5 bases and J dropped 6 bases, with 10 bases sitting between them. Germline CDR1 SGHTA, CDR2 FQGNSA. The CDR3 DNA is TGTGCCAGCAGCCTTGGGGGCCATGGCTACACCTTC. Translated, it gives CASSLGGHGYTF. The variable domain in full, with the rest retrieved from reference TRBV7-2 and TRBJ1-2, is GAGVSQSPSNKVTEKGKDVELRCDPISGHTALYWYRQSLGQGLEFLIYFQGNSAPDKSGLPSDRFSAERTGGSVSTLTIQRTQQEDSAVYLCASSLGGHGYTFGSGTRLTVV.

The V gene is TRBV19, the J gene TRBJ1-3; D ambiguous. Deletions cut 3 bases from V and 10 bases from J, with 16 bases between. CDR3 length: 14 residues. The V gene's germline CDR1 is LNHDA and CDR2 SQIVND (reference sequence). CDR3 loop: CASSIDEVGMTIYF. Here the CDR3 DNA reads TGTGCCAGTAGTATCGACGAGGTTGGAATGACCATATATTTT.

Concerning this clone itself: A read error is likely here: a far larger clone is one base away. The V call is TRBV5-1, the J call TRBJ2-7; D is perhaps TRBD1 (8 bases). The CDR3 length is 14 residues. Germline V lookup: CDR1 SGHRS, CDR2 YFSETQ. CDR3 amino acids: CASSDGQGLLEQCF. CDR3 bases: TGCGCCAGCAGCGACGGACAGGGACTACTAGAGCAGTGCTTC. Full variable domain (rest looked up from reference TRBV5-1 and TRBJ2-7): KAGVTQTPRYLIKTRGQQVTLSCSPISGHRSVSWYQQTPGQGLQFLFEYFSETQRNKGNFPGRFSGRQFSNSRSEMNVSTLELGDSALYLCASSDGQGLLEQCFGPGTRLTVT.

This clone occurred once. V usage is TRBV13 and J usage is TRBJ2-7; tentatively, D is TRBD1 (6 bases). The CDR3 extends over 11 amino acids. Per germline, CDR1 PRHDT and CDR2 FYEKMQ (reference sequence). V was clipped by 5 bases and J by 7 bases, with 9 bases between them. The CDR3 DNA reads TGTGCCAGCAGCCCTGGGACAGAGCAGTACTTC. Protein sequence: CASSPGTEQYF.

This clone was detected ten times or more. The chain carries TRBV5-1 and TRBJ1-4; tentatively, D is TRBD1 (6 bases). The CDR3 has 15 amino acids. Germline CDR1 and CDR2: SGHRS and YFSETQ. The ends were cut back, 4 bases at V and 8 bases at J, with 18 bases in the middle. The CDR3 DNA is TGCGCCAGCAGCGGAAAACAGGGATCGGGAGAAAAACTGTTTTTT. Translation: CASSGKQGSGEKLFF.

Notes on this clone: A read error is the likely source, as a far larger clone sits one nucleotide away. Other DNA sequences in this specimen translate into the identical CDR3. The gene calls are TRBV28 and TRBJ2-7; D possibly matches TRBD1 or TRBD2 (6 bases each). V lost 3 bases and J 6 bases, leaving 12 bases between the germline ends. Germline CDR1 reads MDHEN; CDR2 reads SYDVKM. The CDR3 is 13 residues long. CDR3 in amino acids: CASSFWGAGEQYF. CDR3 coding DNA: TGTGCCAGCAGTTTTTGGGGGGCCGGCGAGCAGTACTTC.

CDR3 in DNA: TGTGCCAGCAGCTCCGGGGCCAGATACACAGATACGCAGTATTTT. Its protein is CASSSGARYTDTQYF. V gene TRBV5-6 combines with J gene TRBJ2-3, with D perhaps assigned TRBD1 or TRBD2 (5 bases each). The V end was cut by 3 bases, the J end by 2 bases, with 13 bases between. CDR1 and CDR2 from the germline V gene are SGHDT and YYEEEE. The CDR3 is made up of 15 amino acids.

Note on this clone: This sample also contains other DNA sequences that code for the same CDR3. The chain recombines TRBV9 with TRBJ2-3; the D is unclear. V was shortened by 0 bases and J by 6 bases, with 8 bases between the two germline ends. The V gene's germline CDR1 is SGDLS and CDR2 YYNGEE. This CDR3 contains 13 residues. CDR3 protein: CASSVGAVDTQYF. The CDR3 DNA follows: TGTGCCAGCAGCGTAGGGGCGGTGGATACGCAGTATTTT. Variable domain in full (rest from reference TRBV9 and TRBJ2-3): DSGVTQTPKHLITATGQRVTLRCSPRSGDLSVYWYQQSLDQGLQFLIQYYNGEERAKGNILERFSAQQFPDLHSELNLSSLELGDSALYFCASSVGAVDTQYFGPGTRLTVL.

As for this clone: A far larger clone is a single base away, which makes a read error likely. This chain links TRBV29-1 with TRBJ2-1, with a possible D match to TRBD1 (6 bases). This CDR3 is built from 14 residues. Per the germline V gene, CDR1 is SQVTM and CDR2 is ANQGSEA. CDR3 DNA: TGCAGCGTTGGCCTGTTGGACAGATACAATCAGCAGTTCTTC. It translates to CSVGLLDRYNQQFF.

This chain uses TRBV20-1 with TRBJ2-1; D ambiguous. Germline CDR1 reads DFQATT; CDR2 reads SNEGSKA (reference sequence). Trimming stripped 2 bases from V and 7 bases from J, with 3 bases between. The CDR3 runs to 10 residues. The CDR3 DNA reads TGCAGTGCTAGACAGAATGAGCAGTTCTTC. Its protein is CSARQNEQFF.

The CDR3 is CASSARTRDRGDQPQHF. In DNA form, the CDR3 reads TGTGCCAGTAGTGCCCGGACCCGGGACAGGGGGGATCAGCCCCAGCATTTT. The chain employs TRBV19 and TRBJ1-5, with 11 bases that match TRBD1. The CDR3 runs 17 residues. J lost 5 bases, V lost 5 bases, and 11 bases had no gene match. Germline CDR1 and CDR2: LNHDA and SQIVND (reference sequence).

J is TRBJ2-5 and V is TRBV28; 10 bases agree with TRBD2. V dropped 2 bases and J dropped 4; count of bases not matched to a gene: 4. CDR3 length: 15 amino acids. In germline, CDR1 is MDHEN, CDR2 SYDVKM. Here the CDR3 reads CASSLPSGSGETQYF. The CDR3 DNA follows: TGTGCCAGCAGTTTACCTAGCGGGAGTGGAGAGACCCAGTACTTC.

The V call is TRBV29-1, the J call TRBJ1-5, with 9 bases fitting TRBD1. The CDR3 is 13 residues long. Germline values: CDR1 SQVTM, CDR2 ANQGSEA. With 6 bases clipped from V and 7 bases from J, the junction kept 7 bases outside the gene matches. CDR3 DNA sequence: TGCAGCGTAGGACAGGGGCCGCGCCAGCCCCAGCATTTT. Its protein is CSVGQGPRQPQHF.

The V gene is TRBV27, the J gene TRBJ1-4; 7 bases agree with TRBD1. V was clipped by 6 bases and J by 6 bases; unmatched bases: 7. There are 14 residues in the CDR3. Germline V gene sequence: CDR1 MNHEY, CDR2 SMNVEV (reference sequence). For the CDR3, the DNA is TGTGCCAGCAGGGGTAACAGGGGAGATGAAAAACTGTTTTTT. Its translation is CASRGNRGDEKLFF.

The chain links TRBV2 to TRBJ1-1; 7 nucleotides align to TRBD1. This CDR3 region has 14 residues. CDR1 is SNHLY and CDR2 is FYNNEI in the germline V gene. The trim removed 4 bases at V and 3 bases at J, leaving 5 bases unmatched. For the CDR3, the DNA is TGTGCCAGCAGTGGAGGGGGCGCGTACACTGAAGCTTTCTTT. The encoded protein is CASSGGGAYTEAFF.

The chain uses TRBV7-9 and TRBJ2-7, with D perhaps assigned TRBD1 or TRBD2 (5 bases each). The V end was cut by 3 bases, the J end by 5 bases, with 11 bases between. The CDR3 runs to 13 residues. Germline V gene data show CDR1 as SEHNR and CDR2 as FQNEAQ (reference sequence). The CDR3 sequence: CASSFGAEDEQYF. In DNA form, the CDR3 reads TGTGCCAGCAGCTTTGGGGCGGAGGACGAGCAGTACTTC.

V is TRBV6-1 and J is TRBJ2-2; D unclear. The V gene lost 0 bases and the J gene lost 6 bases, with 8 bases spanning the gap. Germline V gives CDR1 MNHNS, CDR2 SASEGT. The CDR3 runs to 14 residues. The CDR3 region is CASSEAAFPGELFF. DNA of the CDR3: TGTGCCAGCAGTGAAGCAGCCTTCCCCGGGGAGCTGTTTTTT.

A note on this clone: Since a much larger clone is just one base distant, this may be a read error. The sample contains more than one DNA sequence encoding this CDR3. The chain links TRBV6-1 to TRBJ1-4, with TRBD1 matching 10 bases. This CDR3 is 15 amino acids long. CDR1 and CDR2 from the germline V gene are MNHNS and SASEGT. The CDR3 nucleotides read TGTGCCAGCAGGGACAGGGGGACGTCAAATGAAAAACTGTTCTTT. This sequence encodes CASRDRGTSNEKLFF.